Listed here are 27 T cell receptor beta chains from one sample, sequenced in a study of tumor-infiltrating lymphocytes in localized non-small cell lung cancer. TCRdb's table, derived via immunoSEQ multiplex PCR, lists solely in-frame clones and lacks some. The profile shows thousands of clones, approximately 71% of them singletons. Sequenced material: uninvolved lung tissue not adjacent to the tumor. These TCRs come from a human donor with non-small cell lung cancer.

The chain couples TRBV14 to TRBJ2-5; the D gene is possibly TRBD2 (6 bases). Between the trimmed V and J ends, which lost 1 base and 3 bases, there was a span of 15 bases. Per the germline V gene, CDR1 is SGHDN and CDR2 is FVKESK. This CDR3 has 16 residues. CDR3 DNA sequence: TGTGCCAGCAGCCAAGTTCGTGGGACTTCAAAAGAGACCCAGTACTTC. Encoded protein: CASSQVRGTSKETQYF.

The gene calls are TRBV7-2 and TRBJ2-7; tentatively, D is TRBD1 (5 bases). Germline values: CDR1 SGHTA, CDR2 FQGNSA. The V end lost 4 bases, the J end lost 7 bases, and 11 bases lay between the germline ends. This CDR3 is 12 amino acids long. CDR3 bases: TGTGCCAGCAGCTCTTACCGGACAGAGCAGTACTTC. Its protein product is CASSSYRTEQYF.

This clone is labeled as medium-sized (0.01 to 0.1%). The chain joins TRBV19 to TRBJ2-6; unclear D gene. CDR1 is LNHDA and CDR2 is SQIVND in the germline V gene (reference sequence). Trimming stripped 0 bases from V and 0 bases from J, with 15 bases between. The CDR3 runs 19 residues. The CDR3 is CASSIDPKVMTSGANVLTF. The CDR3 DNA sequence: TGTGCCAGTAGTATAGATCCGAAGGTTATGACCTCTGGGGCCAACGTCCTGACTTTC. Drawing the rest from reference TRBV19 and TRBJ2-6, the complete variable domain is DGGITQSPKYLFRKEGQNVTLSCEQNLNHDAMYWYRQDPGQGLRLIYYSQIVNDFQKGDIAEGYSVSREKKESFPLTVTSAQKNPTAFYLCASSIDPKVMTSGANVLTFGAGSRLTVL.

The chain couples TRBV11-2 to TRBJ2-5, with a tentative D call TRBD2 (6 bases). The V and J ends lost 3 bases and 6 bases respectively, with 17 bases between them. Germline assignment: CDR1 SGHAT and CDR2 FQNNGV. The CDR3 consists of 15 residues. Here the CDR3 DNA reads TGTGCCAGCAGCTTTGGACTACCAGGCCGGCAGACCCAGTACTTC. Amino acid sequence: CASSFGLPGRQTQYF.

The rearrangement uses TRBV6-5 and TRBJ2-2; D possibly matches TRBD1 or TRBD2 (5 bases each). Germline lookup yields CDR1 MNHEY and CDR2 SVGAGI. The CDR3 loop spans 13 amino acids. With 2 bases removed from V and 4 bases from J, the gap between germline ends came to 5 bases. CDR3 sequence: CASSYGGTGELFF. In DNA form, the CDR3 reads TGTGCCAGCAGTTACGGGGGCACCGGGGAGCTGTTTTTT.

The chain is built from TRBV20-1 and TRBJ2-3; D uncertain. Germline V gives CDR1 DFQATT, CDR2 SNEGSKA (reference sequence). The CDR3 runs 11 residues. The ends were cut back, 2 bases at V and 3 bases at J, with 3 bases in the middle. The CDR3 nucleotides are TGCAGTGCTAGATTTACAGATACGCAGTATTTT. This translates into CSARFTDTQYF.

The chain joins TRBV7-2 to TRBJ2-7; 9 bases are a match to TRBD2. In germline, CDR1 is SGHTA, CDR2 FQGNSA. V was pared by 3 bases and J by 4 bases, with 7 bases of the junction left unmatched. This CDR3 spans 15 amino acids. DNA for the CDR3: TGTGCCAGCAGCTTGGCGGGAGGGCCTATGTACGAGCAGTACTTC. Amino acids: CASSLAGGPMYEQYF.

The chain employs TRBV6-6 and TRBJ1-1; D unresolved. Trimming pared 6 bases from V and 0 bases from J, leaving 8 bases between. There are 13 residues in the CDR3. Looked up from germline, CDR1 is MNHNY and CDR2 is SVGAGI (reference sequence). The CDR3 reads CASRPELNTEAFF. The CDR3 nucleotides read TGTGCCAGCAGGCCCGAGTTGAACACTGAAGCTTTCTTT.

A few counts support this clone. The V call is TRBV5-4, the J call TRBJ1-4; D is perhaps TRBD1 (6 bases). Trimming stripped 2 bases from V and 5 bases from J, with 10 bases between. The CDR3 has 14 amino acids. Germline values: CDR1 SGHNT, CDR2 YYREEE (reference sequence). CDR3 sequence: CASSFRDTNEKLFF. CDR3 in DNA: TGTGCCAGCAGCTTCCGGGACACCAATGAAAAACTGTTTTTT.

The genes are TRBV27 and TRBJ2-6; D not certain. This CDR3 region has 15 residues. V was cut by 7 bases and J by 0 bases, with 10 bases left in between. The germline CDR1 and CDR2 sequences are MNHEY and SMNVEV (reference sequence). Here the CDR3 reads CASKTYSSGANVLTF. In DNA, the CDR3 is TGTGCCAGCAAAACTTACTCCTCTGGGGCCAACGTCCTGACTTTC.

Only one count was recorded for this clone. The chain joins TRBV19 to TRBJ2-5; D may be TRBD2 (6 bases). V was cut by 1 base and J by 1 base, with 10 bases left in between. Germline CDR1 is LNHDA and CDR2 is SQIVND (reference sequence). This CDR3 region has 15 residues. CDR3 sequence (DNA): TGTGCCAGTAGTATAGCCGGGACTTTCCAAGAGACCCAGTACTTC. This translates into CASSIAGTFQETQYF.

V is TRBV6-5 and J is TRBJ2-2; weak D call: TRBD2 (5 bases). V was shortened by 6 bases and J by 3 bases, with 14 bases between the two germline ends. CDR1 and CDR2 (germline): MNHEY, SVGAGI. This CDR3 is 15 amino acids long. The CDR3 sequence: CASSLRYGDTGELFF. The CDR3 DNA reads TGTGCCAGCAGCCTTCGCTACGGGGACACCGGGGAGCTGTTTTTT.

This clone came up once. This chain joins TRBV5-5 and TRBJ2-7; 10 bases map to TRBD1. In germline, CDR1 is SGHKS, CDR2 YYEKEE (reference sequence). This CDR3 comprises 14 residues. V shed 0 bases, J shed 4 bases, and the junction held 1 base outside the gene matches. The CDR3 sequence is CASSLGTGGYEQYF. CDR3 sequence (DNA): TGTGCCAGCAGCTTGGGGACAGGGGGTTACGAGCAGTACTTC.

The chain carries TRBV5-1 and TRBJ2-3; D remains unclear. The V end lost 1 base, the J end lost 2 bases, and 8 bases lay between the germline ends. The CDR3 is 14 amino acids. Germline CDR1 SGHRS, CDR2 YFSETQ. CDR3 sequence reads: CASSLTAYTDTQYF. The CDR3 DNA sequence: TGCGCCAGCAGCTTGACCGCCTACACAGATACGCAGTATTTT.

The CDR3 sequence is CASSTLDRYEQYF. DNA of the CDR3: TGTGCCAGTAGTACTCTGGACCGCTACGAGCAGTACTTC. The chain couples TRBV19 to TRBJ2-7, with D hard to call. The V end lost 4 bases, the J end lost 3 bases, and 10 bases lay between the germline ends. Germline assignment: CDR1 LNHDA and CDR2 SQIVND (reference sequence). The CDR3 has 13 residues.

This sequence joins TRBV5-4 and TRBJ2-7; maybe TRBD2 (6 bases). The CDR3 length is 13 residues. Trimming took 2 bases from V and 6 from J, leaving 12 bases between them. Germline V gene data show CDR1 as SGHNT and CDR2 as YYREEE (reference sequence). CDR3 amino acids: CASSFGGRGEQYF. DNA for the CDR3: TGTGCCAGCAGCTTCGGGGGAAGGGGCGAGCAGTACTTC.

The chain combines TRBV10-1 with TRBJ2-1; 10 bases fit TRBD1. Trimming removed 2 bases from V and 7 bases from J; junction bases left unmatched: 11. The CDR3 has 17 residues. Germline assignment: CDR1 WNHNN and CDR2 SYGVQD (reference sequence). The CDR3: CASSERQGAPPWNEQFF. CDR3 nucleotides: TGCGCCAGCAGTGAGCGACAGGGGGCGCCCCCATGGAATGAGCAGTTCTTC.

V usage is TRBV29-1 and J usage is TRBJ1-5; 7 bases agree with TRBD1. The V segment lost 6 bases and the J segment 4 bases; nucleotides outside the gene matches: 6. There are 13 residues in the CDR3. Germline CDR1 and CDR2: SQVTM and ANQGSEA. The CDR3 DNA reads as TGCAGCGTGGCAGGGGGTGGGAATCAGCCCCAGCATTTT. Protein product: CSVAGGGNQPQHF.

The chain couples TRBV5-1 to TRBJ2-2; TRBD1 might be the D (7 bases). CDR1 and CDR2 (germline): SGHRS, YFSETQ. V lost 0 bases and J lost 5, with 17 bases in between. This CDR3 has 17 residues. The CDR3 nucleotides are TGCGCCAGCAGCTTGGTATCTGGCGGGACAGAAACCGGGGAGCTGTTTTTT. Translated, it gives CASSLVSGGTETGELFF. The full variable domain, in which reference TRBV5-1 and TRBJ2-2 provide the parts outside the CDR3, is KAGVTQTPRYLIKTRGQQVTLSCSPISGHRSVSWYQQTPGQGLQFLFEYFSETQRNKGNFPGRFSGRQFSNSRSEMNVSTLELGDSALYLCASSLVSGGTETGELFFGEGSRLTVL.

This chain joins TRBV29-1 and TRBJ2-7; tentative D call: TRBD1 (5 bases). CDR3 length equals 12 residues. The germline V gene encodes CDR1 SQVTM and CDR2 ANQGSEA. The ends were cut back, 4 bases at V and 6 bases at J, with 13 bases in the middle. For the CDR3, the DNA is TGCAGCGTTGCCCAGGGATGGGGCGAGCAGTACTTC. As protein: CSVAQGWGEQYF.

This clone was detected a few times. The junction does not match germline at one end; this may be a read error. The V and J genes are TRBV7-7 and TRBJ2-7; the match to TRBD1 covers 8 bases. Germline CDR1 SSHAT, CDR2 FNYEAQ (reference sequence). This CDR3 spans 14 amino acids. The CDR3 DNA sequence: TGTGCTAGCAGCCCGAACTCAGGGGGCTCCGAGCAGTACTTC. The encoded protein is CASSPNSGGSEQYF.

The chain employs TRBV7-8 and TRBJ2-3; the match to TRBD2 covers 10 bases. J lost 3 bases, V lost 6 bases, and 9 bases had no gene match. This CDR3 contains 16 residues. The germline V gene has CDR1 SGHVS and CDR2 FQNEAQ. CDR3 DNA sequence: TGTGCCAGCAGGGACCTAGCGGGAGTGGGGACAGATACGCAGTATTTT. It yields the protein CASRDLAGVGTDTQYF.

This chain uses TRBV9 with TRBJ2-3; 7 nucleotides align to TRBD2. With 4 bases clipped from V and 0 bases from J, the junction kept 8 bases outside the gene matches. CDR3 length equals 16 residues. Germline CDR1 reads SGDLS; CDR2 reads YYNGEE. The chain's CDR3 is CASSPISGYSTDTQYF. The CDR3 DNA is TGTGCCAGCAGCCCCATTAGCGGGTACAGCACAGATACGCAGTATTTT.

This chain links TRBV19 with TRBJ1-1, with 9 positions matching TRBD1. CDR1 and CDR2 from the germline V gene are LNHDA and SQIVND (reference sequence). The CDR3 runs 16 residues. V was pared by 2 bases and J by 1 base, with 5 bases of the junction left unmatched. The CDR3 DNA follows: TGTGCCAGTAGTATAATGGAGGACAGGGGGAACACTGAAGCTTTCTTT. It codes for CASSIMEDRGNTEAFF.

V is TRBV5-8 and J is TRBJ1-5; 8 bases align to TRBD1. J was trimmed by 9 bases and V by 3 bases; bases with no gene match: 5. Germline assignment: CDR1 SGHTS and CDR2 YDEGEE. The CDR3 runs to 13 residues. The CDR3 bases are TGTGCCAGCAGCTGGACTACAGGGGGGCCCCAGCATTTT. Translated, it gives CASSWTTGGPQHF.

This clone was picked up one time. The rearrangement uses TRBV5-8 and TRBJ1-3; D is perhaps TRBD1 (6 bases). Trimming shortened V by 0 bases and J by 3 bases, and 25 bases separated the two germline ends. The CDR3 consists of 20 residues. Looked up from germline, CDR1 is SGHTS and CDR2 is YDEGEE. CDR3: CASSLAAWFGYRENGNTIYF. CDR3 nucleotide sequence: TGTGCCAGCAGCTTGGCCGCTTGGTTCGGTTACAGGGAGAATGGAAACACCATATATTTT.

In DNA form, the CDR3 reads TGTGCCAGCAGAAAGACCTTGACAGGGCCAGAGACCCAGTACTTC. This codes for CASRKTLTGPETQYF. The chain couples TRBV6-1 to TRBJ2-5, with 7 positions matching TRBD1. The junction had 11 bases not matched to a gene; V was cut back by 6 bases and J by 4 bases. Germline V gene lookup returns CDR1 MNHNS and CDR2 SASEGT. CDR3 length equals 15 residues.